This T cell receptor beta chain was obtained from a study of OX40 agonist ivuxolimab in advanced cancers. Study-level information: Patients were 82.7% male with ages roughly 20 to 85, mean about 65. Earlier treatment with anti-PD-1, anti-PD-L1 or anti-CTLA-4 was permitted, and roughly 40% had received some. Partial responses, seen in three patients, involved one hepatocellular carcinoma and two cutaneous melanomas.

Patients had blood sampled at baseline and again on cycle 4 day 1 and cycle 7 day 1. The germline V and J ends were trimmed by 6 bases and 2 bases, with 17 bases remaining between them. The CDR3 extends over 15 amino acids. Germline V lookup: CDR1 MDHEN, CDR2 SYDVKM. The repertoire was sequenced with immunoSEQ multiplex PCR; TCRdb's copy has only in-frame clones and lacks some. The data contain roughly 80,000 clones, 84% of them seen just once; the ten biggest clones take up roughly 1.9%. The source was CD4+ or CD8+ T cells sorted from blood, collected in a trial of the OX40 agonist ivuxolimab. This chain uses TRBV28 with TRBJ2-7; D assignment may be TRBD1 or TRBD2 (5 bases each). The origin of this receptor is an adult with an advanced solid tumor such as melanoma, head and neck, liver or kidney cancer. Written as DNA, the CDR3 is TGTGCCAGCAGCCCAGTAGGGGACGAGACCTACGAGCAGTACTTC. Protein product: CASSPVGDETYEQYF. Drawing the rest from reference TRBV28 and TRBJ2-7, the complete variable domain is DVKVTQSSRYLVKRTGEKVFLECVQDMDHENMFWYRQDPGLGLRLIYFSYDVKMKEKGDIPEGYSVSREKKERFSLILESASTNQTSMYLCASSPVGDETYEQYFGPGTRLTVT.